The 8 T cell receptor beta chains reported below all come from one sample, sequenced in a study of regulatory dendritic cells for organ transplantation. Measured with immunoSEQ multiplex PCR; TCRdb has only the in-frame clones, and not every one. The sample contains some 40,000 clones, 90% to 95% of which appear only once. The sequencing sample was made of naive CD8+ T cells from blood. Subset denoted: CD45RA+ naive T cells. The receptors were gathered from a human donor in good health.

The chain has TRBV30 and TRBJ2-3, with 8 bases aligning to TRBD1. There are 12 residues in the CDR3. J was trimmed by 4 bases and V by 5 bases; bases with no gene match: 2. Germline V gene sequence: CDR1 GTSNPN, CDR2 SVGIG (reference sequence). The CDR3 here is CAWGQGADTQYF. The CDR3, as DNA: TGTGCCTGGGGACAGGGAGCAGATACGCAGTATTTT. The full variable domain, in which reference TRBV30 and TRBJ2-3 provide the parts outside the CDR3, is SQTIHQWPATLVQPVGSPLSLECTVEGTSNPNLYWYRQAAGRGLQLLFYSVGIGQISSEVPQNLSASRPQDRQFILSSKKLLLSDSGFYLCAWGQGADTQYFGPGTRLTVL.

This rearrangement joins TRBV30 to TRBJ2-1; D gene ambiguous. The CDR3 runs 11 residues. Germline V gene lookup returns CDR1 GTSNPN and CDR2 SVGIG (reference sequence). The V gene lost 4 bases and the J gene lost 9 bases, with 10 bases spanning the gap. Here the CDR3 reads CAWTQEGEQFF. As DNA, the CDR3 is TGTGCCTGGACGCAAGAAGGTGAGCAGTTCTTC.

The CDR3 spells CASSLMGQGVGETQYF. In nucleotides, the CDR3 is TGTGCCAGCAGCTTAATGGGGCAGGGAGTGGGAGAGACCCAGTACTTC. The gene calls are TRBV7-6 and TRBJ2-5; D might be TRBD1 or TRBD2, each matching 5 bases. V was cut by 2 bases and J by 4 bases, with 17 bases left in between. Per germline, CDR1 SGHVS and CDR2 FNYEAQ. The length of the CDR3 is 16 residues.

This sequence joins TRBV9 and TRBJ2-1; 8 nucleotides agree with TRBD2. The V segment lost 2 bases and the J segment 3 bases; nucleotides outside the gene matches: 7. The length of the CDR3 is 16 residues. Germline CDR1 reads SGDLS; CDR2 reads YYNGEE. The CDR3 DNA reads TGTGCCAGCAGCGTTTTCGCGGGAGGCCACTACAATGAGCAGTTCTTC. Its protein product is CASSVFAGGHYNEQFF.

The rearrangement uses TRBV10-1 and TRBJ1-2; D is unclear. Germline V gene sequence: CDR1 WNHNN, CDR2 SYGVQD (reference sequence). V gave up 0 bases and J gave up 8 bases, with 4 bases separating them. The CDR3 length is 11 residues. CDR3 bases: TGCGCCAGCAGTGAGTCGGTGGGCTACACCTTC. This codes for CASSESVGYTF.

The chain joins TRBV7-6 to TRBJ1-2; possible D gene TRBD1, 5 bases. Germline CDR1 is SGHVS and CDR2 is FNYEAQ. This CDR3 has 15 residues. Trimming removed 2 bases at V and 4 bases at J, with 14 bases between. Written as DNA, the CDR3 is TGTGCCAGCAGCTTAATGGCAGGGAATATCTATGGCTACACCTTC. Its protein is CASSLMAGNIYGYTF. Supplemented by reference TRBV7-6 and TRBJ1-2, the full variable domain reads GAGVSQSPRYKVTKRGQDVALRCDPISGHVSLYWYRQALGQGPEFLTYFNYEAQQDKSGLPNDRFSAERPEGSISTLTIQRTEQRDSAMYRCASSLMAGNIYGYTFGSGTRLTVV.

CDR3 sequence reads: CASRAGTSGDSYNEQFF. CDR3 coding DNA: TGTGCCAGCAGGGCCGGGACTAGCGGAGACTCCTACAATGAGCAGTTCTTC. This chain uses TRBV28 with TRBJ2-1; TRBD2 aligns across 11 bases. Germline values: CDR1 MDHEN, CDR2 SYDVKM. V was pared by 6 bases and J by 0 bases, with 7 bases of the junction left unmatched. The CDR3 consists of 17 residues.

This chain links TRBV7-9 with TRBJ1-1; D remains ambiguous. Trimming left V 2 bases short and J 7 bases short, with 8 bases between. This CDR3 region has 12 residues. Germline V gives CDR1 SEHNR, CDR2 FQNEAQ (reference sequence). In DNA, the CDR3 is TGTGCCAGCAGCTTACTCCAAAATGAAGCTTTCTTT. Protein: CASSLLQNEAFF.